This T cell receptor beta chain derives from a study of cytomegalovirus exposure and HLA in healthy donors. This clone showed up just a few times. The study ran its PCR with 60 Vbeta and 13 Jbeta primers. In the study's own analysis: A follow-up analysis tallied around 76 million unique TCR beta chains, about 11 million shared. Assay: immunoSEQ multiplex PCR; the TCRdb copy retains only in-frame clones and omits some. V, J and clone size are taken as reported in that table, and D and trimming were inferred from the DNA itself. The sample lists fewer than 100,000 clones, around 68% occurring once. Germline lookup yields CDR1 SGHNT and CDR2 YENEEA. V dropped 4 bases and J dropped 7 bases, with 14 bases sitting between them. The CDR3 is 15 residues long.

The genes are TRBV11-3 and TRBJ1-6; TRBD1 is a possible D gene (6 bases). The receptor's source is a female donor in good health and CMV-seronegative. The sequenced sample consisted of PBMCs. CDR3 nucleotide sequence: TGTGCCAGCAGCTCGAGGCAGGGGACAAATTCACCCCTCCACTTT. It specifies CASSSRQGTNSPLHF.